This TCR beta chain emerged from a study of control samples from healthy donors and cancer patients. The protocol was immunoSEQ multiplex PCR, while the TCRdb copy is restricted to in-frame clones and leaves out a portion. The sample holds more than 85,000 clones, around nine tenths seen once. V gave up 4 bases and J gave up 0 bases, with 10 bases separating them. This CDR3 has 14 amino acids. Looked up from germline, CDR1 is SGHTS and CDR2 is YDEGEE. This receptor was identified in a human donor in good health. The donor label of this sample is uncertain. The sequenced sample was blood. The genes are TRBV5-8 and TRBJ1-1, with a weak D call TRBD1 (5 bases). In nucleotides, the CDR3 is TGTGCCAGCAGCCGTGGACACTTGAACACTGAAGCTTTCTTT. It codes for CASSRGHLNTEAFF.